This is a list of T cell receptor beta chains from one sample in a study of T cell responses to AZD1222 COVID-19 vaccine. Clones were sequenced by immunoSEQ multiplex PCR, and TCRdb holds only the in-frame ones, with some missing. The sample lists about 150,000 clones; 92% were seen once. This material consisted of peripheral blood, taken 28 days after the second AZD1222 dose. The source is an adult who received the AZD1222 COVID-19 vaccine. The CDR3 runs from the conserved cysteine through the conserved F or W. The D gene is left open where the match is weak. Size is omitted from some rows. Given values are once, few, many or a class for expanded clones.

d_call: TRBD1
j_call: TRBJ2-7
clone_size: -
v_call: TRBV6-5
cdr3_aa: CASSRTGAYEQYF
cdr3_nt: TGTGCCAGCAGCCGGACAGGGGCCTACGAGCAGTACTTC

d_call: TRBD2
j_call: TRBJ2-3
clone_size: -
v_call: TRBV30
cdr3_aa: CAWRTLAEVGDTQYF
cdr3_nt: TGTGCCTGGAGGACCCTAGCGGAGGTCGGAGATACGCAGTATTTT

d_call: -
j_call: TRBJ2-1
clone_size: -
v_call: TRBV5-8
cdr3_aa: CASSLEGRRNEQFF
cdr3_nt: TGTGCCAGCAGCCTAGAGGGCCGTCGCAATGAGCAGTTCTTC

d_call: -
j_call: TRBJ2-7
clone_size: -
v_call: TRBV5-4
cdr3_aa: CASSLGGVGGYEQYF
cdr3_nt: TGTGCCAGCAGCTTGGGCGGGGTTGGGGGCTACGAGCAGTACTTC

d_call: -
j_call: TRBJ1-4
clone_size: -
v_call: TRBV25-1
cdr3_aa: CASRDDLLTNEKLFF
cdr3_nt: TGTGCCAGCAGGGATGACCTATTAACTAATGAAAAACTGTTTTTT

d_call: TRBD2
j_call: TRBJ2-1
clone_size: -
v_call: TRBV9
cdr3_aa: CASSARLAGDDEQFF
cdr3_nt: TGTGCCAGCAGCGCCCGACTAGCGGGAGACGATGAGCAGTTCTTC

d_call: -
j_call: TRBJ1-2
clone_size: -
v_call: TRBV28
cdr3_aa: CASFTGLANYGYTF
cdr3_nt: TGTGCCAGCTTTACAGGGCTAGCTAACTATGGCTACACCTTC

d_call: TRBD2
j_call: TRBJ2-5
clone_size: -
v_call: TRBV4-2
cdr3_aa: CASSHPFGTSGMETQYF
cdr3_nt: TGTGCCAGCAGCCATCCTTTCGGGACTAGCGGGATGGAGACCCAGTACTTC

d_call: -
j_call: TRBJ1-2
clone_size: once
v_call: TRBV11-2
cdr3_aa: CASSLRTDYYNYGYTF
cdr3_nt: TGTGCCAGCAGCTTGCGGACAGACTACTATAACTATGGCTACACCTTC

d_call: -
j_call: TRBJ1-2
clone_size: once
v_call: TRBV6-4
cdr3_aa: CASSYRDGEAYGYTF
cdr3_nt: TGTGCCAGCAGTTATAGGGACGGAGAGGCGTATGGCTACACCTTC

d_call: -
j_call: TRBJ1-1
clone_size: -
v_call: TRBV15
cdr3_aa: CATSRDRGTTEAFF
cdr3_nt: TGTGCCACCAGCAGAGATAGGGGGACCACTGAAGCTTTCTTT

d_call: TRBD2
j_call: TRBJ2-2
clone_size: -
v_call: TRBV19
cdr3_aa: CASSRAGRASTVTGELFF
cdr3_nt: TGTGCCAGTAGTCGGGCCGGGAGGGCCTCAACTGTCACCGGGGAGCTGTTTTTT

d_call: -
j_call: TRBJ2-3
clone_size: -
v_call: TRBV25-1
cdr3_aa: CASIELSGTQYF
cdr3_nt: TGTGCCAGCATAGAGCTGTCTGGTACGCAGTATTTT

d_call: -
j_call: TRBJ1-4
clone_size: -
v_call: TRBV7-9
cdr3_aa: CASSLVGGEKLFF
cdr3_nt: TGTGCCAGCAGCTTAGTGGGGGGTGAAAAACTGTTTTTT

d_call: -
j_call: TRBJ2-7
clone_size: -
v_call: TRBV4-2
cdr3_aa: CASSQDRQVGAIQQYF
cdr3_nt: TGTGCCAGCAGCCAAGATCGTCAGGTGGGAGCTATTCAGCAGTACTTC

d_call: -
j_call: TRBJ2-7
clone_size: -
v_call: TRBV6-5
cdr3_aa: CASGYRDEQYF
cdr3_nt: TGTGCCAGCGGTTACAGGGACGAGCAGTACTTC

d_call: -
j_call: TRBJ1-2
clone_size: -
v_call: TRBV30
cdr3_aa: CAWRGAGTYALYGYTF
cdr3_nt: TGTGCCTGGAGGGGGGCGGGGACCTATGCCCTTTATGGCTACACCTTC

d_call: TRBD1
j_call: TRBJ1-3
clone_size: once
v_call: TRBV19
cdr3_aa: CASRPQGMIGNTIYF
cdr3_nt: TGTGCCAGTAGACCACAGGGGATGATCGGAAACACCATATATTTT

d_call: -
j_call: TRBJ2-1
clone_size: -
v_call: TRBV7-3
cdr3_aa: CASSLGLPGNEQFF
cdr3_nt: TGTGCCAGCAGCTTAGGACTGCCCGGCAATGAGCAGTTCTTC

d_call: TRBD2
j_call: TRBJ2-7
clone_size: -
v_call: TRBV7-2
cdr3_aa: CASSLGGRVYEQYF
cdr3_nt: TGTGCCAGCAGCTTAGGCGGGAGGGTCTACGAGCAGTACTTC

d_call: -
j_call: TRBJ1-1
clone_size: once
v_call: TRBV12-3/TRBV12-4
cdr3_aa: CASNLQGNTEAFF
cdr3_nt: TGTGCCAGCAATCTTCAGGGAAACACTGAAGCTTTCTTT

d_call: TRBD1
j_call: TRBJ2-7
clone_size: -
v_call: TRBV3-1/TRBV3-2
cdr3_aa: CASSRGWDSSYEQYF
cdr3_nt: TGTGCCAGCAGTCGTGGGTGGGACAGCTCCTACGAGCAGTACTTC

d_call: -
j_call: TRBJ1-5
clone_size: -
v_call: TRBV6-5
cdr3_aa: CASSYGADGQPQHF
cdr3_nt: TGTGCCAGCAGTTACGGGGCAGATGGCCAGCCCCAGCATTTT

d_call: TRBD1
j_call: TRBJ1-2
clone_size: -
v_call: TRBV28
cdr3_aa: CASSTAGTGDHYGYTF
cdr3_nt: TGTGCCAGCAGTACAGCCGGGACAGGGGACCACTATGGCTACACCTTC

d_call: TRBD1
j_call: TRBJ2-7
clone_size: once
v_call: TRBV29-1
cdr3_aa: CSVGQGRTYEQYF
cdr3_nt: TGCAGCGTTGGACAGGGTAGAACCTACGAGCAGTACTTC

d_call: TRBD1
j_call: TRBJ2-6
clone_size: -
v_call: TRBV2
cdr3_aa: CASRRTGGPGANVLTF
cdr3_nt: TGTGCCAGCAGGCGGACAGGGGGCCCTGGGGCCAACGTCCTGACTTTC

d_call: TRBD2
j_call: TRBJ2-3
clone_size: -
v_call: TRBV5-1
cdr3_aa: CASRASGLAPYTDTQYF
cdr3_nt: TGCGCCAGCAGGGCCTCCGGACTAGCCCCTTACACAGATACGCAGTATTTT

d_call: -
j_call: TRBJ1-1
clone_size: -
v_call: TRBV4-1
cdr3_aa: CASSQVSMGDTEAFF
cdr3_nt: TGCGCCAGCAGCCAAGTTAGTATGGGTGACACTGAAGCTTTCTTT

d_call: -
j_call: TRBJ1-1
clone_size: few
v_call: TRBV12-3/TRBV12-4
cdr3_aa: CASSLLGGTEAFF
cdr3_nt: TGTGCCAGCAGTTTACTGGGGGGCACTGAAGCTTTCTTT

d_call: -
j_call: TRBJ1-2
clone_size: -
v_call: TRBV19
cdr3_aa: CASTLGGHANYGYTF
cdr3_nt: TGTGCCAGTACCCTGGGGGGACACGCTAACTATGGCTACACCTTC

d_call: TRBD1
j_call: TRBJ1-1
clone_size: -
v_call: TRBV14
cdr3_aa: CASSHRRDRGTEAFF
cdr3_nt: TGTGCCAGCAGCCACCGCCGGGACAGGGGCACTGAAGCTTTCTTT

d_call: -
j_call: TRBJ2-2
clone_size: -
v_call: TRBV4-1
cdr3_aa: CASSQEPLAANTGELFF
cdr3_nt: TGCGCCAGCAGCCAAGAGCCCTTGGCAGCGAACACCGGGGAGCTGTTTTTT

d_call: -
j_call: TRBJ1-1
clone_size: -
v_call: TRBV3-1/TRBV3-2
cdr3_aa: CASSPLNTEAFF
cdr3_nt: TGTGCCAGCAGCCCGTTGAACACTGAAGCTTTCTTT